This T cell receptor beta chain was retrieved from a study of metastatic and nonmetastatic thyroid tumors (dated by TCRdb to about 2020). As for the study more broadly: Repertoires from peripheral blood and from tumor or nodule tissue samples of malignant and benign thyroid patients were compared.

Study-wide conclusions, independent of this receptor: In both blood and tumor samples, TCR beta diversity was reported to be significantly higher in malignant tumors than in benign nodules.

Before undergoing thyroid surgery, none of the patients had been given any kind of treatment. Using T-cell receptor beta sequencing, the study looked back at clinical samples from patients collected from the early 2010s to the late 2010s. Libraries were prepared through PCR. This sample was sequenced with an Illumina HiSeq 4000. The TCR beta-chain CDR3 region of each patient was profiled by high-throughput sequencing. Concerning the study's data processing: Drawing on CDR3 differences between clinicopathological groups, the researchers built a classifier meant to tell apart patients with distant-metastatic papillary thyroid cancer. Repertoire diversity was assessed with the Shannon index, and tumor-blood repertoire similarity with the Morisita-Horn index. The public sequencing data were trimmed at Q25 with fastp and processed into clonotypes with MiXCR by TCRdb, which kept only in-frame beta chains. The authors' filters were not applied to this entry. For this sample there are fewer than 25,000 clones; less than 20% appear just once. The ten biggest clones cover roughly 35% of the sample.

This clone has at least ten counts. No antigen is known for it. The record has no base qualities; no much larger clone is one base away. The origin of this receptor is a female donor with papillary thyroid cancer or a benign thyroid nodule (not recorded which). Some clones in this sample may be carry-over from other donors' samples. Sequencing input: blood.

The CDR3 here reads CASSLAPPLLNEQFF. The DNA sequence follows: TGTGCCAGCAGCCTAGCTCCGCCTCTTCTCAATGAGCAGTTCTTC. Recombination linked TRBV6-2 or TRBV6-3 to TRBJ2-1; TRBD2 is a weak D gene call, 5 bases matching. Its CDR3 holds 15 amino acids, cysteine through phenylalanine. Of all the DNA, just the CDR3 is kept, 45 bases in frame from base 1. CDR1 is given as MNHEY and CDR2 as SVGEGT, both from the germline V gene. V drops 6 bases and J drops 6 bases, leaving 18 bases in between.